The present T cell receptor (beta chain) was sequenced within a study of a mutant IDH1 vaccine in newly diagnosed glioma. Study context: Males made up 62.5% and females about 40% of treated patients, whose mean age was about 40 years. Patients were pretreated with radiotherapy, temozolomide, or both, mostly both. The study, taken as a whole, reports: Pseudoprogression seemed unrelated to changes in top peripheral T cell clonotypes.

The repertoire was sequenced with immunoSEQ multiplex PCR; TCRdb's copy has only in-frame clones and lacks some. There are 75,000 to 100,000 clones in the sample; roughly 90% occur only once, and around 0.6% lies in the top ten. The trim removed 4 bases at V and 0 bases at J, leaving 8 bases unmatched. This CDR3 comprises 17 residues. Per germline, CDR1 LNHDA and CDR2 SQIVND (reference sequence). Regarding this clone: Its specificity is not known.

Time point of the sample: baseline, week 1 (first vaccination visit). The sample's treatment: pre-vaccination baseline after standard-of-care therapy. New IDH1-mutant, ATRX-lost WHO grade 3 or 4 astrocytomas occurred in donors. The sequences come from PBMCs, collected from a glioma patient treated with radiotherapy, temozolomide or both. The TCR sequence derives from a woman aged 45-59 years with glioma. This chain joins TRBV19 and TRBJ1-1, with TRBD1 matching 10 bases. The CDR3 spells CASSNGQGQGMNTEAFF. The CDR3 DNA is TGTGCCAGTAGTAACGGACAGGGACAGGGGATGAACACTGAAGCTTTCTTT.